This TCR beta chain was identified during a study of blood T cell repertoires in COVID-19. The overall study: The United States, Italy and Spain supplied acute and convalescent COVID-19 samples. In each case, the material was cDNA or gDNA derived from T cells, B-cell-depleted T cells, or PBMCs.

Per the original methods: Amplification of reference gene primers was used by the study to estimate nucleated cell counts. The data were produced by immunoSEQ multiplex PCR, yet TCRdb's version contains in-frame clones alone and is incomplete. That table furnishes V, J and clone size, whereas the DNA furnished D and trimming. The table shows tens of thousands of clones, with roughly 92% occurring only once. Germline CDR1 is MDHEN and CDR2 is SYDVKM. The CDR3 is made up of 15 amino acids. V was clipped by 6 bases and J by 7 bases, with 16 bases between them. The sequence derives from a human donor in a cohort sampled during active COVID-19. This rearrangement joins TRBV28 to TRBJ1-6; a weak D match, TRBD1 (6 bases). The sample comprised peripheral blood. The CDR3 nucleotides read TGTGCCAGCAGGGGGGGGGCAGGGGCAAATTCACCCCTCCACTTT. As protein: CASRGGAGANSPLHF.